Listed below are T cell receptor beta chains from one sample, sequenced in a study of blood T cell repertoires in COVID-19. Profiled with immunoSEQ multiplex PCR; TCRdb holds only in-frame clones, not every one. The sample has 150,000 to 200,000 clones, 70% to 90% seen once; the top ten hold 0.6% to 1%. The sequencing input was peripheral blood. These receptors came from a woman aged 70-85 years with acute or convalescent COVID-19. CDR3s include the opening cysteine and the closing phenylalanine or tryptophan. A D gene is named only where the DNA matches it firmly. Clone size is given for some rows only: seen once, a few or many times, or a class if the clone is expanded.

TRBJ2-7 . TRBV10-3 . TGTGCCATCAGTGAGTCCGCAGGTGAGCAGTACTTC CAISESAGEQYF
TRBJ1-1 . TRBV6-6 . TGTGCGATCCGGGAAGGGAGGCGGGTTGGAGCTTTCTTT CAIREGRRVGAFF
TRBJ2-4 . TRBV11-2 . TGTGCCAGCAGAACTACAGGCGGCTCCAAAAACATTCAGTACTTC CASRTTGGSKNIQYF
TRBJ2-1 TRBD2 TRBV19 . TGTGCCAGTAGTCTTCGGGGGGGGGTCGATGAGCAGTTCTTC CASSLRGGVDEQFF
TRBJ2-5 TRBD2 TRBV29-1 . TGCAGCGCCCCGACTAGCGGGACAGGAGAGACCCAGTACTTC CSAPTSGTGETQYF
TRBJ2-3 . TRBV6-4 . TGTGCCAGCAGTGTGAACAGGGCTGCAGATACGCAGTATTTT CASSVNRAADTQYF
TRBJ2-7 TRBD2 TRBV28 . TGTGCCAGCCGGGGGGTCGGGCCCTACGAGCAGTACTTC CASRGVGPYEQYF
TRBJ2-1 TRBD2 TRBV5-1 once TGCGCCAGCCATTCTAGCGGGAGCTCCTACAATGAGCAGTTCTTC CASHSSGSSYNEQFF
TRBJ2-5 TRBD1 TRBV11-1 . TGTGCCAGCAGCTTATGGGGGACAGGGGTCGGGACCCAGTACTTC CASSLWGTGVGTQYF
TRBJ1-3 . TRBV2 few TGTGCCAGTGGAGAGAACACCATATATTTT CASGENTIYF
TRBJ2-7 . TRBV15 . TGTGCCACTACTCAGGGCCCCACCTACGAGCAGTACTTC CATTQGPTYEQYF
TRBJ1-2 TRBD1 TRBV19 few TGTGCCAGTAGGCCGGACAGGGCTAACTATGGCTACACCTTC CASRPDRANYGYTF
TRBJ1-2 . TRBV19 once TGTGCCAGTAGTATAGGTGACGCGAGGAGCTATGGCTACACCTTC CASSIGDARSYGYTF
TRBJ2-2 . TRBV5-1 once TGCGCCAGCAGCCCGCAGACCGGGGAGCTGTTTTTT CASSPQTGELFF
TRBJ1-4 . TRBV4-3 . TGCGCCAGCAGCCAAGATGGCCAGGGAAGGGAAAAACTGTTTTTT CASSQDGQGREKLFF